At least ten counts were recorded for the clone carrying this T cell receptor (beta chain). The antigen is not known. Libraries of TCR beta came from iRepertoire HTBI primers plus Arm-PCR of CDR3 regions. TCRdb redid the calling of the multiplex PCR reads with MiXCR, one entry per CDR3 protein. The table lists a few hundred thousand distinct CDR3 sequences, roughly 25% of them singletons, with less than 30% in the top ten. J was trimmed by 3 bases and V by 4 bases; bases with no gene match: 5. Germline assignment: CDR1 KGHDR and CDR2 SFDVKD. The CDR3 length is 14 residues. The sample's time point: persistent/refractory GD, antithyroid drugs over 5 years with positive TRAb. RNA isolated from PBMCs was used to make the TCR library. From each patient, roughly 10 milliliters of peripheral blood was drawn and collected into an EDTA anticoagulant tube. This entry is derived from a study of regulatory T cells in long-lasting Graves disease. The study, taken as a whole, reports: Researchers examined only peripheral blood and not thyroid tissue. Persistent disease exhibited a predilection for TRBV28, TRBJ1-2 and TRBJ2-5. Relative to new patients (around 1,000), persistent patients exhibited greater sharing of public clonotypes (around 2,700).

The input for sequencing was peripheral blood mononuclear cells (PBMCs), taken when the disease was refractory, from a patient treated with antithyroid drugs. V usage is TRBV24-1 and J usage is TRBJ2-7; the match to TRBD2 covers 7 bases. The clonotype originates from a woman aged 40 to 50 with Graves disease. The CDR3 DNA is TGTGCCACCAGTGAGGGAGGGCCAGACTACGAGCAGTACTTC. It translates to CATSEGGPDYEQYF.